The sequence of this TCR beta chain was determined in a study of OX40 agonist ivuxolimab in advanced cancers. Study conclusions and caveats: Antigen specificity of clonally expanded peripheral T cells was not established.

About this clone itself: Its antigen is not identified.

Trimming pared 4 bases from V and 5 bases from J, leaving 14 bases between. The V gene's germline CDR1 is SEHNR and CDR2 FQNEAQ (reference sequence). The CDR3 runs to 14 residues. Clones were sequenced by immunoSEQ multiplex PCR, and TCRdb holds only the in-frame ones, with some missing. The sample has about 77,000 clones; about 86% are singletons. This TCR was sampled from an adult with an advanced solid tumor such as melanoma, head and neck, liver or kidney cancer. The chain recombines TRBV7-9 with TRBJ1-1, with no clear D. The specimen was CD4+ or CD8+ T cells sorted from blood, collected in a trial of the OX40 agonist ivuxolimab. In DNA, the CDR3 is TGTGCCAGCAGCTCATGGTCACAGCAAACTGAAGCTTTCTTT. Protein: CASSSWSQQTEAFF.